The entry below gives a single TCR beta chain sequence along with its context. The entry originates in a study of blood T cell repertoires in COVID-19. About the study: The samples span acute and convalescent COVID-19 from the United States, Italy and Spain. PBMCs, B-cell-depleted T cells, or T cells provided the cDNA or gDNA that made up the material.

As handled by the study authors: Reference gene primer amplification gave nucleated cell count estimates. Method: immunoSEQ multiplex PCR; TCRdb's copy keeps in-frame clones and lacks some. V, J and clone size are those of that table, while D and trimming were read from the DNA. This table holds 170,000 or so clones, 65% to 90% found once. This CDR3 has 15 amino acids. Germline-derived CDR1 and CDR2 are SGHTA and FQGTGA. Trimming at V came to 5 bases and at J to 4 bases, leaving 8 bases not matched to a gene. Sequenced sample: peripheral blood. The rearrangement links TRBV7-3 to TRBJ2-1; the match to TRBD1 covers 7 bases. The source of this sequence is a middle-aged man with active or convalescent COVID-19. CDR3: CASSLLQGSYNEQFF. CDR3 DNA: TGTGCCAGCAGCCTCCTACAGGGGTCTTACAATGAGCAGTTCTTC.